The rows below give T cell receptor beta chains drawn from one sample of a study of blood T cell repertoires in COVID-19. Generated by immunoSEQ multiplex PCR, the TCRdb table keeps only in-frame clones and is missing some. The data hold 200,000 to 250,000 clones, with around 88% observed a single time. Sequenced material: peripheral blood. The receptors were sampled from an elderly man with acute or convalescent COVID-19. Each CDR3 is given with its conserved first and last residue. Each record gives: J gene, V gene, D gene, clone size, CDR3 protein, CDR3 DNA. D genes are given only for firm matches. Clone size is given for some rows only: seen once, a few or many times, or a class if the clone is expanded.

j_gene: TRBJ2-3; v_gene: TRBV5-1; d_gene: NA; abundance: once; CDR3aa: CASSLGQDTDTQYF; CDR3nt: TGCGCCAGCAGCTTGGGACAGGACACAGATACGCAGTATTTT
j_gene: TRBJ2-7; v_gene: TRBV3-1/TRBV3-2; d_gene: TRBD2; abundance: NA; CDR3aa: CASSPHRLAGGSSEQYF; CDR3nt: TGTGCCAGCAGCCCACACCGACTAGCGGGAGGATCCTCCGAGCAGTACTTC
j_gene: TRBJ1-1; v_gene: TRBV10-3; d_gene: TRBD1; abundance: NA; CDR3aa: CAISERQGFEAFF; CDR3nt: TGTGCCATCAGTGAGAGACAGGGGTTTGAAGCTTTCTTT
j_gene: TRBJ2-1; v_gene: TRBV5-1; d_gene: TRBD2; abundance: NA; CDR3aa: CASSPGLAGVDNEQFF; CDR3nt: TGCGCCAGCAGCCCGGGACTAGCGGGAGTCGACAATGAGCAGTTCTTC
j_gene: TRBJ1-2; v_gene: TRBV19; d_gene: TRBD1; abundance: NA; CDR3aa: CASSPTGEDYGYTF; CDR3nt: TGTGCCAGTAGTCCGACAGGGGAGGACTATGGCTACACCTTC
j_gene: TRBJ2-1; v_gene: TRBV7-9; d_gene: TRBD1; abundance: NA; CDR3aa: CASSPQGQRYNEQFF; CDR3nt: TGTGCCAGCAGCCCTCAGGGACAGAGATACAATGAGCAGTTCTTC
j_gene: TRBJ2-3; v_gene: TRBV7-2; d_gene: TRBD2; abundance: NA; CDR3aa: CASSLAGASGGTDTQYF; CDR3nt: TGTGCCAGCAGCTTAGCTGGCGCTAGCGGGGGCACAGATACGCAGTATTTT
j_gene: TRBJ2-7; v_gene: TRBV27; d_gene: NA; abundance: NA; CDR3aa: CASSAILSYEQYF; CDR3nt: TGTGCCAGCAGTGCGATCCTCTCCTACGAGCAGTACTTC
j_gene: TRBJ1-6; v_gene: TRBV10-2; d_gene: NA; abundance: NA; CDR3aa: CASSEIGASSYNSPLHF; CDR3nt: TGCGCCAGCAGTGAAATAGGGGCCAGCTCCTATAATTCACCCCTCCACTTT
j_gene: TRBJ2-1; v_gene: TRBV16; d_gene: TRBD2; abundance: NA; CDR3aa: CASSQASGRQAYNEQFF; CDR3nt: TGTGCCAGCAGCCAAGCTAGCGGGAGGCAGGCCTACAATGAGCAGTTCTTC
j_gene: TRBJ2-3; v_gene: TRBV7-3; d_gene: TRBD2; abundance: NA; CDR3aa: CASSLGLAGDPDTQYF; CDR3nt: TGTGCCAGCAGCCTGGGACTAGCGGGAGATCCAGATACGCAGTATTTT
j_gene: TRBJ1-3; v_gene: TRBV7-2; d_gene: NA; abundance: once; CDR3aa: CASSPQGSGNTIYF; CDR3nt: TGTGCCAGCAGCCCACAGGGCTCTGGAAACACCATATATTTT
j_gene: TRBJ2-1; v_gene: TRBV4-2; d_gene: NA; abundance: NA; CDR3aa: CASSQDGLAYNEQFF; CDR3nt: TGTGCCAGCAGCCAAGATGGGCTAGCGTATAATGAGCAGTTCTTC
j_gene: TRBJ2-5; v_gene: TRBV12-3/TRBV12-4; d_gene: NA; abundance: NA; CDR3aa: CASSSRAMGTQYF; CDR3nt: TGTGCCAGCAGTTCGAGGGCCATGGGGACCCAGTACTTC
j_gene: TRBJ2-1; v_gene: TRBV3-1/TRBV3-2; d_gene: TRBD1; abundance: NA; CDR3aa: CASTNRGSYNEQFF; CDR3nt: TGTGCCAGCACAAACAGGGGGTCCTACAATGAGCAGTTCTTC
j_gene: TRBJ2-3; v_gene: TRBV11-2; d_gene: NA; abundance: once; CDR3aa: CASSLAIRSTDTQYF; CDR3nt: TGTGCCAGCAGCTTAGCGATACGGAGCACAGATACGCAGTATTTT
j_gene: TRBJ1-2; v_gene: TRBV24-1; d_gene: NA; abundance: NA; CDR3aa: CATSDSSGTYAGYTF; CDR3nt: TGTGCCACCAGTGATTCTTCGGGGACATATGCGGGCTACACCTTC
j_gene: TRBJ2-2; v_gene: TRBV7-2; d_gene: NA; abundance: NA; CDR3aa: CASSLMYYENTGELFF; CDR3nt: TGTGCCAGCAGCTTAATGTACTACGAGAACACCGGGGAGCTGTTTTTT
j_gene: TRBJ2-1; v_gene: TRBV6-2/TRBV6-3; d_gene: TRBD2; abundance: NA; CDR3aa: CASSPRTSGGNEQFF; CDR3nt: TGTGCCAGCAGTCCCCGGACTAGCGGGGGCAATGAGCAGTTCTTC
j_gene: TRBJ2-2; v_gene: TRBV19; d_gene: NA; abundance: NA; CDR3aa: CASGGPRELFF; CDR3nt: TGTGCCTCGGGGGGCCCCCGGGAGCTGTTTTTT
j_gene: TRBJ2-1; v_gene: TRBV11-3; d_gene: TRBD2; abundance: NA; CDR3aa: CASSLGGSSYNEQFF; CDR3nt: TGTGCCAGCAGCTTAGGCGGGAGCTCCTACAATGAGCAGTTCTTC
j_gene: TRBJ1-5; v_gene: TRBV29-1; d_gene: TRBD1; abundance: NA; CDR3aa: CSVGSGTGFDQPQHF; CDR3nt: TGCAGCGTTGGATCCGGGACAGGGTTCGATCAGCCCCAGCATTTT
j_gene: TRBJ1-5; v_gene: TRBV5-8; d_gene: TRBD1; abundance: NA; CDR3aa: CASSKGTGGFQPQHF; CDR3nt: TGTGCCAGCAGCAAAGGGACAGGGGGTTTTCAGCCCCAGCATTTT
j_gene: TRBJ1-5; v_gene: TRBV4-1; d_gene: TRBD1; abundance: NA; CDR3aa: CASSPRDSASAQHF; CDR3nt: TGCGCCAGCAGCCCCAGGGACAGCGCTTCTGCCCAGCATTTT
j_gene: TRBJ1-1; v_gene: TRBV6-6; d_gene: NA; abundance: few; CDR3aa: CASTLGVRDTEAFF; CDR3nt: TGTGCCAGCACCCTCGGGGTACGGGACACTGAAGCTTTCTTT
j_gene: TRBJ2-2; v_gene: TRBV6-5; d_gene: NA; abundance: NA; CDR3aa: CASSHSRTGELFF; CDR3nt: TGTGCCAGCAGTCACAGCCGCACCGGGGAGCTGTTTTTT
j_gene: TRBJ2-3; v_gene: TRBV9; d_gene: NA; abundance: NA; CDR3aa: CASSFLGGGTDTQYF; CDR3nt: TGTGCCAGCAGCTTCCTAGGGGGGGGGACAGATACGCAGTATTTT
j_gene: TRBJ1-3; v_gene: TRBV7-9; d_gene: NA; abundance: NA; CDR3aa: CASSLGQIGNTIYF; CDR3nt: TGTGCCAGCAGCTTAGGACAGATTGGAAACACCATATATTTT
j_gene: TRBJ1-6; v_gene: TRBV7-2; d_gene: TRBD1; abundance: NA; CDR3aa: CASSLWDRATNSPLHF; CDR3nt: TGTGCCAGCAGCTTATGGGACAGGGCGACGAATTCACCCCTCCACTTT
j_gene: TRBJ1-5; v_gene: TRBV28; d_gene: NA; abundance: NA; CDR3aa: CASTPIDSRQPQHF; CDR3nt: TGTGCCAGCACCCCAATAGACAGTCGTCAGCCCCAGCATTTT
j_gene: TRBJ2-7; v_gene: TRBV7-8; d_gene: NA; abundance: NA; CDR3aa: CASSAQDIASSYEQYF; CDR3nt: TGTGCCAGCAGCGCCCAGGATATAGCGAGCTCCTACGAGCAGTACTTC
j_gene: TRBJ2-7; v_gene: TRBV6-6; d_gene: NA; abundance: NA; CDR3aa: CASNGQSSSYEQYF; CDR3nt: TGTGCCAGCAATGGACAGTCAAGCTCCTACGAGCAGTACTTC
j_gene: TRBJ1-5; v_gene: TRBV7-9; d_gene: TRBD1; abundance: few; CDR3aa: CASSQQGNQPQHF; CDR3nt: TGTGCCAGCAGCCAACAGGGGAATCAGCCCCAGCATTTT
j_gene: TRBJ2-7; v_gene: TRBV4-3; d_gene: TRBD1; abundance: once; CDR3aa: CASSPKRQGGYYEQYF; CDR3nt: TGCGCCAGCAGCCCAAAAAGACAGGGGGGATACTACGAGCAGTACTTC
j_gene: TRBJ1-4; v_gene: TRBV5-6; d_gene: TRBD1; abundance: NA; CDR3aa: CASSLGGDRVEKLFF; CDR3nt: TGTGCCAGCAGCTTGGGGGGGGACAGAGTCGAAAAACTGTTTTTT